This TCR beta chain was captured by sequencing in a study of blood T cell repertoires in COVID-19. The overall study: Samples representing acute and convalescent COVID-19 were sourced from the United States, Italy and Spain. PBMCs, B-cell-depleted T cells, or T cells provided the cDNA or gDNA that made up the material.

Under the authors' procedure: Counts of nucleated cells, estimated from reference gene primer amplification, were obtained. Clones were sequenced by immunoSEQ multiplex PCR, and TCRdb holds only the in-frame ones, with some missing. The V and J calls and the clone size are those of that table, but D and trimming were determined from the DNA. The sample holds under 500,000 clones; around 89% are singletons and the top ten take 4.3%. The sequence was obtained from a woman in her 30s with acute or convalescent COVID-19. Sequences were obtained from peripheral blood.

CDR3 amino acids: CASSGGLSSPLHF. CDR3 coding DNA: TGTGCCAGCAGTGGAGGGCTTTCTTCACCCCTCCACTTT. The rearrangement links TRBV25-1 to TRBJ1-6; D call uncertain. The ends were cut back, 4 bases at V and 9 bases at J, with 10 bases in the middle. Germline loops: CDR1 MGHDK, CDR2 SYGVNS. The CDR3 sequence is 13 residues long.